The clone carrying this T cell receptor (beta chain) was seen a few times. Antigen specificity is unknown. Expressed TCRB transcripts got sequenced, as all isolated RNA was reverse transcribed. This table comes from immunoSEQ multiplex PCR, and its TCRdb copy is limited to in-frame clones, with some not included. The sample carries 300,000 to 350,000 clones, around 19% recorded once. This sample was included in a study of beta chain features in type 1 diabetes. Findings of the study overall: Within the patient group, naive, central memory and Treg TCRB repertoires appeared more similar to each other than within healthy donors.

The ends were cut back, 4 bases at V and 5 bases at J, with 14 bases in the middle. This CDR3 has 14 amino acids. Germline CDR1 reads SGHDN; CDR2 reads FVKESK. A CD45RO/CCR7/CD25/CD127/CD95/CD27 panel sorted naive, central memory, regulatory and stem cell-like memory CD4+ cells. The sequencing input was naive CD4+ T cells from blood. This TCR came from a woman aged 18-29 years in good health. V and J are TRBV14 and TRBJ1-2; D unclear. The CDR3, as DNA: TGTGCCAGCAGCCGAAGCCCGGAGGCGTATGGCTACACCTTC. It specifies CASSRSPEAYGYTF.